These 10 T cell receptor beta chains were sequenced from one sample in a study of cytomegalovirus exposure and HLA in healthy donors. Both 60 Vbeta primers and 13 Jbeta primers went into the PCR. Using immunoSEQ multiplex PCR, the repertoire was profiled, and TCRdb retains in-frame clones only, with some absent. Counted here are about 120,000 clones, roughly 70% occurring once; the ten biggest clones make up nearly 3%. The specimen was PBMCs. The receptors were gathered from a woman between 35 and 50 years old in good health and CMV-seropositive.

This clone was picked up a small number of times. The CDR3 reads CASSLSGDRAYGYTF. DNA for the CDR3: TGTGCCAGCAGCTTAAGTGGCGACAGGGCTTATGGCTACACCTTC. V and J are TRBV7-3 and TRBJ1-2; 7 bases match TRBD1. The CDR3 consists of 15 residues. With V trimmed by 1 base and J by 5 bases, 7 bases remained unmatched. The germline V gene encodes CDR1 SGHTA and CDR2 FQGTGA.

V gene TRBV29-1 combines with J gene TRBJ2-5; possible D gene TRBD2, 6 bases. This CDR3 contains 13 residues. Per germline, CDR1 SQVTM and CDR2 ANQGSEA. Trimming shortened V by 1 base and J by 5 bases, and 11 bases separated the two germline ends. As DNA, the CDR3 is TGCAGCGTTGAAGGCGGGGACGGGGAGACCCAGTACTTC. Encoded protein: CSVEGGDGETQYF.

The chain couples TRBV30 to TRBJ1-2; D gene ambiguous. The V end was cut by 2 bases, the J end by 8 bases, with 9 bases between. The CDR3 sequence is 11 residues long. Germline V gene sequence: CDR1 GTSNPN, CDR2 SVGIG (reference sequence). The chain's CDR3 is CAWSLAGGYTF. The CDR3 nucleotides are TGTGCCTGGAGTTTGGCGGGAGGCTACACCTTC.

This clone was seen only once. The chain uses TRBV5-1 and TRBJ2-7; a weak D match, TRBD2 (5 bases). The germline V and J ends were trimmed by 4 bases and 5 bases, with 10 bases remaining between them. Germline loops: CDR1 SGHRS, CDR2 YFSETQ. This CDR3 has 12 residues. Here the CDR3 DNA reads TGCGCCAGCAGCCCGCTCGGGGACGAGCAGTACTTC. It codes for CASSPLGDEQYF.

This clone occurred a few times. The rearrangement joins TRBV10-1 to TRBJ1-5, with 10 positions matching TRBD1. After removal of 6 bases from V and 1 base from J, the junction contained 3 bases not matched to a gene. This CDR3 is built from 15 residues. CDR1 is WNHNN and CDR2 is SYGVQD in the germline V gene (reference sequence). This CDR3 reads CASRGQGNSNQPQHF. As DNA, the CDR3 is TGCGCCAGCAGGGGACAGGGGAACAGCAATCAGCCCCAGCATTTT.

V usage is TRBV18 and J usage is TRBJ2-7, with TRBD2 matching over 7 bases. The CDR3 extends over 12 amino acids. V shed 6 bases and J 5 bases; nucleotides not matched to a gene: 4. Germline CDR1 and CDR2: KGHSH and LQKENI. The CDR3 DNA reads TGTGCCAGCTCCCGACTAGCCCACGAGCAGTACTTC. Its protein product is CASSRLAHEQYF.

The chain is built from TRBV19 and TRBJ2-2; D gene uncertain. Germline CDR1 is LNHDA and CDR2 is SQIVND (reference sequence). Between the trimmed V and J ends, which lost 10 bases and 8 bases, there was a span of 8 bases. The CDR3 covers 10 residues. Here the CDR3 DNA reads TGTGCCACCGGGTGGGGGGAGCTGTTTTTT. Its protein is CATGWGELFF.

The CDR3 DNA is TGTGCCAGCAGACTAGCGGGAGGCACAGATACGCAGTATTTT. Translation gives CASRLAGGTDTQYF. The chain employs TRBV2 and TRBJ2-3; TRBD2 agrees at 11 bases. The V and J ends lost 6 bases and 1 base, in that order; junction bases with no gene match: 0. Germline V lookup: CDR1 SNHLY, CDR2 FYNNEI. The CDR3 sequence is 14 residues long.

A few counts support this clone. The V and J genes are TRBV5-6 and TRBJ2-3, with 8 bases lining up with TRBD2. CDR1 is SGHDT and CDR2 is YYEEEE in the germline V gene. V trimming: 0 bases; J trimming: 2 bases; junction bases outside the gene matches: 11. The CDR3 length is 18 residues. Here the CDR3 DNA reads TGTGCCAGCAGCTTGGCTTTGGCTAGCGGGTCCTACACAGATACGCAGTATTTT. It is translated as CASSLALASGSYTDTQYF.

CDR3 protein: CASCLREETQYF. In nucleotides, the CDR3 is TGTGCCAGCTGCCTTCGGGAGGAGACCCAGTACTTC. The chain has TRBV13 and TRBJ2-5; possibly TRBD2 for D (6 bases). Germline CDR1 PRHDT, CDR2 FYEKMQ (reference sequence). The CDR3 runs 12 residues. Trimming took off 8 bases at V and 5 bases at J, with 12 bases between the two ends.